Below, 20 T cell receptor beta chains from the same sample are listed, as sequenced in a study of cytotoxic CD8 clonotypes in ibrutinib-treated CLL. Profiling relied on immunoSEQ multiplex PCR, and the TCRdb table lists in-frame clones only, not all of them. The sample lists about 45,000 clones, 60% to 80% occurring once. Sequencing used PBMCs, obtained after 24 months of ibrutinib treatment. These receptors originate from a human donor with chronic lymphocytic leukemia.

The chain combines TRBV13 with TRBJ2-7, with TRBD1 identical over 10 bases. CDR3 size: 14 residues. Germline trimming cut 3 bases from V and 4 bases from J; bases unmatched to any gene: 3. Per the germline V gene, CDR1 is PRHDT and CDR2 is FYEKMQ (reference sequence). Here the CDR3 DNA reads TGTGCCAGCAGCTTGGGACAGGGGATTTACGAGCAGTACTTC. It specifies CASSLGQGIYEQYF.

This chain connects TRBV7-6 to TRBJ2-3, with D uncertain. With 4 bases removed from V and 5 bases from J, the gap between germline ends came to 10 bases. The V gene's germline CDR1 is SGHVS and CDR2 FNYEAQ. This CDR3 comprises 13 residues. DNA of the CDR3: TGTGCCAGCAGCTCGTACCTAGGAGATACGCAGTATTTT. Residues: CASSSYLGDTQYF.

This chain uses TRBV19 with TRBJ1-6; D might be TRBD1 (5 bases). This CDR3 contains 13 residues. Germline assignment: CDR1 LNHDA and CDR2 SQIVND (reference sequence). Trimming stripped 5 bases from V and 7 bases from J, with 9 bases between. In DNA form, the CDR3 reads TGTGCCAGTAGTTGGGGGGAAAATTCACCCCTCCACTTT. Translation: CASSWGENSPLHF.

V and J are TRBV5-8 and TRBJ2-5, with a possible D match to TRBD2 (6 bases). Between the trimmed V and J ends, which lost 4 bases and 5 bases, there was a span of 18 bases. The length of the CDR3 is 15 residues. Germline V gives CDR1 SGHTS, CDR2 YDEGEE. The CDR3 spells CASSQAGLPGETQYF. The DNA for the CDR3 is TGTGCCAGCAGCCAGGCGGGGCTACCGGGGGAGACCCAGTACTTC. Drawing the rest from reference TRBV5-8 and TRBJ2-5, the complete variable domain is EAGVTQSPTHLIKTRGQQATLRCSPISGHTSVYWYQQALGLGLQFLLWYDEGEERNRGNFPPRFSGRQFPNYSSELNVNALELEDSALYLCASSQAGLPGETQYFGPGTRLLVL.

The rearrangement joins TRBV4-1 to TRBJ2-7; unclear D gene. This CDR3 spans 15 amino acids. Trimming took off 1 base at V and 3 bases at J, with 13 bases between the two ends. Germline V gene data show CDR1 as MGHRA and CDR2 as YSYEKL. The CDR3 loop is CASSQGPGPHYEQYF. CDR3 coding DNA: TGCGCCAGCAGCCAAGGTCCCGGACCTCACTACGAGCAGTACTTC.

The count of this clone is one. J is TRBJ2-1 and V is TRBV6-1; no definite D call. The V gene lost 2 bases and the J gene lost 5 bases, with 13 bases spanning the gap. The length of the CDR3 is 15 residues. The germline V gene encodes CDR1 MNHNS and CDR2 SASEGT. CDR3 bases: TGTGCCAGCAGTGAATTTTCTATTAGTAACAATGAGCAGTTCTTC. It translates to CASSEFSISNNEQFF.

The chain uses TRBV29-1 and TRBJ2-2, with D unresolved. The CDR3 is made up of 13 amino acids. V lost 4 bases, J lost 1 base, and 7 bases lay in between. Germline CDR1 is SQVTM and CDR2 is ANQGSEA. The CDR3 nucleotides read TGCAGCGTTGGCCCCAAGAACACCGGGGAGCTGTTTTTT. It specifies CSVGPKNTGELFF.

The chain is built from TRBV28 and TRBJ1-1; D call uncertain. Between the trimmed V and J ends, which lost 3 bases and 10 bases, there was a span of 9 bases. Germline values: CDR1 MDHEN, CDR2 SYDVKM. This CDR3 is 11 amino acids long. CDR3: CASSFLNGAFF. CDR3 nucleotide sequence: TGTGCCAGCAGTTTCCTTAACGGAGCTTTCTTT.

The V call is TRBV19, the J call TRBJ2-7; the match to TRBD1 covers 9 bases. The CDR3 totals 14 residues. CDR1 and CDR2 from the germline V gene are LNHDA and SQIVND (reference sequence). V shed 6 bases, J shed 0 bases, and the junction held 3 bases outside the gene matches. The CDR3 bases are TGTGCCAGTAGGACAGGGGGGAGCTCCTACGAGCAGTACTTC. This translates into CASRTGGSSYEQYF.

This CDR3 reads CATGTSGANVLTF. CDR3 DNA: TGTGCCACCGGGACCTCTGGGGCCAACGTCCTGACTTTC. The rearrangement joins TRBV2 to TRBJ2-6; TRBD1 or TRBD2 may be the D gene (5 bases each). Germline V gene lookup returns CDR1 SNHLY and CDR2 FYNNEI. CDR3 length: 13 residues. Trimming cost V 10 bases and J 0 bases, with 7 bases left between them.

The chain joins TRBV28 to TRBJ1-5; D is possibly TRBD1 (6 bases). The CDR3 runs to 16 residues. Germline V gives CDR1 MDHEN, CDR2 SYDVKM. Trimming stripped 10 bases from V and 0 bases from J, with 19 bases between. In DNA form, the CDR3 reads TGTGCCACCGAGGGGGGCAGCTCCTATAGCAATCAGCCCCAGCATTTT. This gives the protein CATEGGSSYSNQPQHF.

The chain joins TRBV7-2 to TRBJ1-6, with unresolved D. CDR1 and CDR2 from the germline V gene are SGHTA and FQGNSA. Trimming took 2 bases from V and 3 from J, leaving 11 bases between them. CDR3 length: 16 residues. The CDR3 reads CASSLTRLGYNSPLHF. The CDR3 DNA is TGTGCCAGCAGCTTAACCCGACTAGGCTATAATTCACCCCTCCACTTT. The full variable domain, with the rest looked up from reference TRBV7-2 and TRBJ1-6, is GAGVSQSPSNKVTEKGKDVELRCDPISGHTALYWYRQSLGQGLEFLIYFQGNSAPDKSGLPSDRFSAERTGGSVSTLTIQRTQQEDSAVYLCASSLTRLGYNSPLHFGNGTRLTVT.

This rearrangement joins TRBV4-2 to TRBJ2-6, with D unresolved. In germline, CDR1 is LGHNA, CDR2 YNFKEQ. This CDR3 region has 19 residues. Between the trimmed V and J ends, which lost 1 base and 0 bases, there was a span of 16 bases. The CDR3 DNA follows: TGTGCCAGCAGCCAAGGCTCGCGCATCCCGAGCTCTGGGGCCAACGTCCTGACTTTC. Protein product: CASSQGSRIPSSGANVLTF.

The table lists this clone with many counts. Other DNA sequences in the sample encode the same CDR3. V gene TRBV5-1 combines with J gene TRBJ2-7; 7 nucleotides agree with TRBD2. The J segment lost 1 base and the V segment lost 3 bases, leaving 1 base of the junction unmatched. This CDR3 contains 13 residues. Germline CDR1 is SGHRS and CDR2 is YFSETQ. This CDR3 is CASSSSGSYEQYF. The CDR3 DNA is TGCGCCAGCAGCTCTAGCGGATCCTACGAGCAGTACTTC.

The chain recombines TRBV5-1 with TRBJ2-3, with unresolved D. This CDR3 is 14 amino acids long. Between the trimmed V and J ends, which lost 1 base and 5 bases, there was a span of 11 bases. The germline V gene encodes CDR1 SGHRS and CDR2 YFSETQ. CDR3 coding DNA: TGCGCCAGCAGCTTGTCGGCCCTCCGAGATACGCAGTATTTT. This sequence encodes CASSLSALRDTQYF.

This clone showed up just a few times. CDR3: CASSSRDQGVQGYTF. For the CDR3, the DNA is TGTGCCAGCAGCTCCAGAGATCAGGGGGTGCAGGGCTACACCTTC. The gene calls are TRBV7-8 and TRBJ1-2, with 7 bases matching TRBD1. Germline V lookup: CDR1 SGHVS, CDR2 FQNEAQ. The CDR3 is made up of 15 amino acids. Unmatched junction bases numbered 13, after V lost 4 bases and J lost 8 bases.

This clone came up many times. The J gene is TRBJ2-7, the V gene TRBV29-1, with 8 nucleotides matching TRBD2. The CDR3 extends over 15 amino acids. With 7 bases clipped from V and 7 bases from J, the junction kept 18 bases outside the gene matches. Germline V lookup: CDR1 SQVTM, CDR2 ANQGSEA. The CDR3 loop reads CSDLILWREVNEQYF. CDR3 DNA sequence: TGCAGCGATCTCATACTATGGCGGGAGGTTAATGAGCAGTACTTC.

The CDR3 sequence: CASSLGSGHPYNEQFF. The CDR3 DNA is TGCGCCAGCAGCTTGGGGTCTGGACACCCCTACAATGAGCAGTTCTTC. This chain links TRBV5-1 with TRBJ2-1; D might be TRBD1 (5 bases). The CDR3 is 16 residues long. Germline V gene data show CDR1 as SGHRS and CDR2 as YFSETQ. V lost 0 bases, J lost 2 bases, and 12 bases lay in between. Using reference TRBV5-1 and TRBJ2-1 for the parts outside the CDR3, the full variable domain is KAGVTQTPRYLIKTRGQQVTLSCSPISGHRSVSWYQQTPGQGLQFLFEYFSETQRNKGNFPGRFSGRQFSNSRSEMNVSTLELGDSALYLCASSLGSGHPYNEQFFGPGTRLTVL.

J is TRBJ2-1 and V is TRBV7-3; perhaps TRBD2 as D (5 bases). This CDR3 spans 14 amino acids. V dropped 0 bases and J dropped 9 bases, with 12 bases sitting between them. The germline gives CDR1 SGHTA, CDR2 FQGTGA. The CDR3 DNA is TGTGCCAGCAGCTTAACGGGAGTATCGAGTGAGCAGTTCTTC. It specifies CASSLTGVSSEQFF.

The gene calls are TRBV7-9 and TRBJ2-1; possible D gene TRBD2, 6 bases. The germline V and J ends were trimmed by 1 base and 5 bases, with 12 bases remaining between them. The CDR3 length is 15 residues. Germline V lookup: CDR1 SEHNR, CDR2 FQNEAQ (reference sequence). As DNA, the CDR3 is TGTGCCAGCAGCTTAGGCCCCGCGGGGAACAATGAGCAGTTCTTC. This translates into CASSLGPAGNNEQFF.